Listed below are T cell receptor beta chains from one sample, sequenced in a study of T cells in Graves' hyperthyroidism and ophthalmopathy. TCRdb analysed the multiplex PCR reads with MiXCR anew, one entry per CDR3 protein. The repertoire holds about 640,000 distinct CDR3 sequences, with 20% as singletons. The specimen was blood. These receptors were collected from a man aged 30 to 45 with Graves' ophthalmopathy. CDR3s include the opening cysteine and the closing phenylalanine or tryptophan. Fields, in order: D gene, J gene, clone size, V gene, CDR3 DNA, CDR3 protein. The D gene is left open where the match is weak. Some rows have no size entry. The others give once, few or many, or a class for an expanded clone.

NA | TRBJ2-4 | few | TRBV24-1 | TGTGCCACCAGTGCTGGAGATAACATTCAGTACTTC | CATSAGDNIQYF
TRBD1 | TRBJ1-2 | few | TRBV28 | TGTGCCAGCAGTTTATTCCACAGGGGTCTAAGGGGCTACACCTTC | CASSLFHRGLRGYTF
NA | TRBJ2-5 | NA | TRBV20-1 | TGCAGTGCTAGTAGGACAGTCCCACAAGAGACCCAGTACTTC | CSASRTVPQETQYF
NA | TRBJ2-3 | few | TRBV2 | TGTGCCAGCAGTGTACTCCCTAGCACAGATACGCAGTATTTT | CASSVLPSTDTQYF
NA | TRBJ1-1 | many | TRBV5-1 | TGCGCCAGCAGCTTGAATATGAACACTGAAGCTTTCTTT | CASSLNMNTEAFF
NA | TRBJ1-5 | many | TRBV20-1 | TGCAGTGCTAGCCCCGGGCGGGTTAGCAATCAGCCCCAGCATTTT | CSASPGRVSNQPQHF
NA | TRBJ2-7 | many | TRBV2 | TGTGCCAGCAGCCCCCACAGGGTCCTAAGCGAGCAGTACTTC | CASSPHRVLSEQYF
TRBD2 | TRBJ2-1 | NA | TRBV12-5 | TGTGCTAGTGGACCCGGGAGGGGGGATCGAAATGAGCAGTTCTTC | CASGPGRGDRNEQFF
NA | TRBJ2-2 | many | TRBV28 | TGTGCCAGCATAGAACGGAATACCGGGGAGCTGTTTTTT | CASIERNTGELFF
NA | TRBJ1-4 | NA | TRBV12-3/TRBV12-4 | TGTGCCAGCAGGGGGGGCGCCCGGAATGAAAAACTGTTTTTT | CASRGGARNEKLFF
TRBD1 | TRBJ1-1 | NA | TRBV11-2 | TGTGCCAGCAGCTTGACCTTACAGGGGACTGAAACTTTCTTT | CASSLTLQGTETFF
NA | TRBJ1-3 | NA | TRBV20-1 | TGCAGTGCTAGACATCAATCTGGAAACACCATATATTTT | CSARHQSGNTIYF
TRBD1 | TRBJ1-2 | many | TRBV12-3/TRBV12-4 | TGTGCCAGCAGTACCAGACAGGGGGGTTCAGGAGCCTATGGCTACACCTTC | CASSTRQGGSGAYGYTF